This T cell receptor (beta chain) originates from a study of blood T cell repertoires in COVID-19. Study context: Samples came from the United States, Italy and Spain, spanning acute and convalescent COVID-19. The cDNA or gDNA used as material had been derived from T cells, B-cell-depleted T cells, or PBMCs.

Per the original data handling: Researchers report that nucleated cell counts were estimated from reference gene primer amplification. Produced via immunoSEQ multiplex PCR; TCRdb's table is partial and in-frame only. For V, J and clone size, that table is used; D and trimming come from the DNA. The sample yields around 150,000 clones, 77% seen once. There are 14 residues in the CDR3. CDR1 MDHEN and CDR2 SYDVKM come from the germline V gene. Trimming left V 2 bases short and J 0 bases short, with 7 bases between. The sample consisted of peripheral blood. V gene TRBV28 combines with J gene TRBJ1-1; D gene unclear. The sequence was obtained from a woman aged 50 to 65 with active or convalescent COVID-19. CDR3 nucleotide sequence: TGTGCCAGCAGTTTACGAGACATGAACACTGAAGCTTTCTTT. It yields the protein CASSLRDMNTEAFF.